The TCR beta chain under discussion was sequenced for a study of identical twins. Overall study results and limits: The authors drew conclusions from cross-sectional statistical analysis rather than following the same donors. Beta out-of-frame sequences showed weaker excess sharing between twins.

The authors used template switching to add a universal primer site and gave cDNA unique molecular identifiers. TCRdb fed the 5' RACE reads into MiXCR, producing one record per CDR3 protein. Of nearly 900,000 distinct CDR3 sequences listed, approximately 13% are singletons. The germline CDR1 and CDR2 sequences are MNHNS and SASEGT. J lost 7 bases, V lost 3 bases, and 9 bases had no gene match. This CDR3 contains 16 residues. This clonotype was seen repeatedly, ten times or more. Antigen: not known. The data were also submitted as part of a second study, on yellow fever vaccine responses in identical twins.

The genes are TRBV6-1 and TRBJ2-1, with 10 bases that match TRBD1. Sequencing input: PBMCs. The TCR was taken from a woman aged 18-35 years in good health. The CDR3 DNA reads as TGTGCCAGCAGTGAGATAGCCGGGACAGGGGCGAATGAGCAGTTCTTC. Protein product: CASSEIAGTGANEQFF.